These 7 T cell receptor beta chains originate from one sample sequenced in a study of T cells in Graves' hyperthyroidism and ophthalmopathy. Amplified TCR beta CDR3 regions came from RNA transcripts. With the HTBI primer set, the TCR CDR3 went through a first round of RT-PCR. TCRdb recomputed calls from the multiplex PCR reads with MiXCR, one row per CDR3 protein. This table holds 500,000 to 750,000 distinct CDR3 sequences, about 43% found once. Sequenced material: peripheral blood or thyroid tissue (not recorded which). These receptor sequences come from a young woman with Graves' hyperthyroidism.

This chain links TRBV11-2 with TRBJ2-6, with D possibly TRBD1 on 6 matching bases. V lost 3 bases and J lost 3, with 21 bases in between. Germline lookup yields CDR1 SGHAT and CDR2 FQNNGV. The CDR3 length is 19 residues. CDR3 nucleotides: TGTGCCAGCAGCTTGGTCGGGACATTTTTTGAGTTTGGGGCCAACGTCCTGACTTTC. As protein: CASSLVGTFFEFGANVLTF.

This clonotype was picked up many times. This chain connects TRBV4-2 to TRBJ1-6; D is perhaps TRBD1 (5 bases). The CDR3 contains 15 residues. V lost 1 base and J 5 bases, leaving 9 bases between the germline ends. Germline CDR1 LGHNA, CDR2 YNFKEQ. CDR3 coding DNA: TGTGCCAGCAGCCAAGTTGGGGGTGATAATTCACCCCTCCACTTT. Protein sequence: CASSQVGGDNSPLHF.

In nucleotides, the CDR3 is TGCAGCGCTTGGGACAGGGCGAATAGGCTGGCTTTCTTT. Translated, it gives CSAWDRANRLAFF. The gene calls are TRBV29-1 and TRBJ1-1; 9 nucleotides align to TRBD1. Germline V gives CDR1 SQVTM, CDR2 ANQGSEA. The CDR3 sequence is 13 residues long. J lost 11 bases, V lost 7 bases, and 14 bases had no gene match.

This clonotype has at least ten counts. For the CDR3, the DNA is TGTGCCAGCAGCCCTCCCCGGGGCAGTTTCTATGGCTACACCTTC. Protein product: CASSPPRGSFYGYTF. The J gene is TRBJ1-2, the V gene TRBV4-2, with a possible D match to TRBD1 (5 bases). The CDR3 runs to 15 residues. V shed 4 bases and J shed 4 bases, with 16 bases lying between them. Germline values: CDR1 LGHNA, CDR2 YNFKEQ.

In its sample, this clonotype was seen many times. CDR3: CASSYSPSQETQYF. The CDR3 coding sequence is TGTGCCAGCAGTTACTCCCCCTCCCAAGAGACCCAGTACTTC. The V and J genes are TRBV6-5 and TRBJ2-5; D is uncertain. This CDR3 is built from 14 residues. The germline gives CDR1 MNHEY, CDR2 SVGAGI. With 0 bases removed from V and 1 base from J, the gap between germline ends came to 6 bases.

The chain links TRBV7-3 to TRBJ2-7, with TRBD2 matching 12 bases. Germline CDR1 reads SGHTA; CDR2 reads FQGTGA. This CDR3 is 15 amino acids long. V dropped 2 bases and J dropped 7; count of bases not matched to a gene: 6. Here the CDR3 DNA reads TGTGCCAGCAGCTTATGGACTAGCGGGACGAATGAGCAGTACTTC. This sequence encodes CASSLWTSGTNEQYF.

This clonotype was counted between two and nine times. The CDR3 sequence is CASSYSRTASNYGYTF. The CDR3 bases are TGTGCCAGCAGTTACTCCAGGACAGCAAGTAACTATGGCTACACCTTC. V and J are TRBV6-2 or TRBV6-3 and TRBJ1-2, with D tentatively TRBD1 (6 bases). Germline lookup yields CDR1 MNHEY and CDR2 SVGEGT. CDR3 size: 16 residues. Deletions cut 0 bases from V and 1 base from J, with 12 bases between.